A selection of T cell receptor beta chains follows, all from one sample in a study of blood T cell repertoires in COVID-19. Method: immunoSEQ multiplex PCR; TCRdb's copy keeps in-frame clones and lacks some. The data contain tens of thousands of clones, roughly 85% of them singletons. The sequenced material came from peripheral blood. Receptor source: a woman aged 70-85 years in a cohort sampled during active COVID-19. Each CDR3 is given with its conserved first and last residue. D genes are given only for firm matches. The size field is filled for only some rows; it gives once, few, many or a size class.

V	size	J	D	CDR3	DNA
TRBV7-9	NA	TRBJ2-5	NA	CASTPQGGTQYF	TGTGCCAGCACCCCCCAGGGCGGGACCCAGTACTTC
TRBV7-3	NA	TRBJ2-1	TRBD2	CASSLTSSGSYNEQFF	TGTGCCAGCAGCTTAACGTCTAGCGGGAGTTACAATGAGCAGTTCTTC
TRBV5-4	once	TRBJ2-1	NA	CASSKRSSYNEQFF	TGTGCCAGCAGCAAGCGGAGCTCCTACAATGAGCAGTTCTTC
TRBV6-5	NA	TRBJ2-7	TRBD1	CASRTSGQSSYEQYF	TGTGCCAGCAGAACCTCGGGACAGTCCTCTTACGAGCAGTACTTC
TRBV5-1	NA	TRBJ2-6	NA	CASSHQGGISGANVLTF	TGCGCCAGCAGCCACCAGGGGGGCATCTCTGGGGCCAACGTCCTGACTTTC
TRBV6-5	NA	TRBJ2-7	TRBD2	CASQREPRQYF	TGTGCCAGCCAGCGGGAGCCTCGGCAGTACTTC
TRBV10-2	NA	TRBJ2-1	TRBD1	CASSEANRGRLEQFF	TGCGCCAGCAGTGAGGCGAACAGGGGGCGGCTTGAGCAGTTCTTC
TRBV2	NA	TRBJ1-6	NA	CASSPDRRLSPLHF	TGTGCCAGCAGCCCCGACAGACGCCTTTCACCCCTCCACTTT
TRBV4-2	NA	TRBJ1-3	NA	CASSPSGNTIYF	TGTGCCAGCAGCCCATCAGGAAACACCATATATTTT
TRBV7-6	NA	TRBJ2-7	NA	CASSLDYYEQYF	TGTGCCAGCAGCTTGGACTATTACGAGCAGTACTTC
TRBV6-6	NA	TRBJ2-4	NA	CASGEVKNIQYF	TGTGCCAGCGGAGAGGTCAAAAACATTCAGTACTTC